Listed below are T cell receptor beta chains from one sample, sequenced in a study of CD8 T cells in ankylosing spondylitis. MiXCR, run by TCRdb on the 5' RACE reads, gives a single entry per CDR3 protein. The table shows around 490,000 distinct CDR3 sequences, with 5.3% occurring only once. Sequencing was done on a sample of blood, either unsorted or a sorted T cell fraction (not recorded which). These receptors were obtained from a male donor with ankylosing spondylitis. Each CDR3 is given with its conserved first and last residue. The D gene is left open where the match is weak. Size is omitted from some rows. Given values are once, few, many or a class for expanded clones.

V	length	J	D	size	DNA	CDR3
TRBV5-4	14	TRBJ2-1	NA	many	TGTGCCAGCAGCTTAGGGCCGGGGGCCAATGAGCAGTTCTTC	CASSLGPGANEQFF
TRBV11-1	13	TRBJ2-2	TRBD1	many	TGTGCCAGCCGGGACAGGGGGCCGGGGGAGCTGTTTTTT	CASRDRGPGELFF
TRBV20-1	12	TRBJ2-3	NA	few	TGCAGTGCCCCCCCTATCACAGATACGCAGTATTTT	CSAPPITDTQYF
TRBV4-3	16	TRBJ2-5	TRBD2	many	TGCGCCAGCAGCCGAAAAATCACTGCGGGGGGGGAGACCCAGTACTTC	CASSRKITAGGETQYF
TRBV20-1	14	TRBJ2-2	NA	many	TGCAGTACCGGATTGGGCGCCGGAACCGGGGAGCTGTTTTTT	CSTGLGAGTGELFF
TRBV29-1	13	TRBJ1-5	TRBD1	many	TGCAGCGTTCTGACAGGGCTTAGTCAGCCCCAGCATTTT	CSVLTGLSQPQHF
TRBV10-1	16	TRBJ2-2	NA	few	TGCGCCAGCAGTGAGTCTGGGGGTGGACCCACCGGGGAGCTGTTTTTT	CASSESGGGPTGELFF
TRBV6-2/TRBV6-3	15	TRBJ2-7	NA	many	TGTGCCAGCAGTTTCCCGGGAGTAGGTTCCTACGAGCAGTACTTC	CASSFPGVGSYEQYF
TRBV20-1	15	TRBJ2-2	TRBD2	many	TGCAGTGCCGGCCATCGACTAGCGGGCGATATGGAGCTGTTTTTT	CSAGHRLAGDMELFF
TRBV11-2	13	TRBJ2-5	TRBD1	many	TGTGCCAGCACCGACAGGGGGCGAGAGACCCAGTACTTC	CASTDRGRETQYF
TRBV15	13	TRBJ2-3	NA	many	TGTGCCACCAGCAGAGAGGAAGCGTATACGCAGTATTTT	CATSREEAYTQYF
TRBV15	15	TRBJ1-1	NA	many	TGTGCCACCAGCGGAGGAGGTGGGGGCCGCACTGAAGCTTTCTTT	CATSGGGGGRTEAFF
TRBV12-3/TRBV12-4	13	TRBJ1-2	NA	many	TGTGCCAGCAGTTTCGGTAGGGTACGAGGCTACACCTTC	CASSFGRVRGYTF
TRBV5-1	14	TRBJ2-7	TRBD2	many	TGCGCCAGCAGCTTCGGGACTAGTCTCTACGAGCAGTACTTC	CASSFGTSLYEQYF
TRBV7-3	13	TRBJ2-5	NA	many	TGTGCCAGCAGCCAAGTGGCTCAAGAGACCCAGTACTTC	CASSQVAQETQYF
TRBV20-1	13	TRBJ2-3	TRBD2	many	TGCAGTGGGGGCGGGGGGTTCACAGATACGCAGTATTTT	CSGGGGFTDTQYF
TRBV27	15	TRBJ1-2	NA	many	TGTGCCAGCAGTCCCCGTTCGGGTTCTAACTATGGCTACACCTTC	CASSPRSGSNYGYTF
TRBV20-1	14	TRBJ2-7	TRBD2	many	TGCAGTGCTAGACCTCTAGCGGGAGCCCACGAGCAGTACTTC	CSARPLAGAHEQYF
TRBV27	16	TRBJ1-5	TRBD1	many	TGTGCCAGCAACCCTACCGGCAGGGGGATAAATCAGCCCCAGCATTTT	CASNPTGRGINQPQHF
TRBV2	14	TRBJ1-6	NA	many	TGTGCCAGCAGGAGGGGGACTTGGGATTCACCCCTCCACTTT	CASRRGTWDSPLHF
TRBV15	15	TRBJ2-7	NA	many	TGTGCCGCCAACCGTAGAACGGGCAGGACGGAAGAGCAGTACTTC	CAANRRTGRTEEQYF
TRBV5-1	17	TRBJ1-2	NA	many	TGCGCCAGCAGCTTAAGGGGCCAGGTCCCGGGCGGCTATGGCTACACCTTC	CASSLRGQVPGGYGYTF
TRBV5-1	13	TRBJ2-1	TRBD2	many	TGCGCCAGCAGCTCGGGGGGCTACAATGAGCAGTTCTTC	CASSSGGYNEQFF
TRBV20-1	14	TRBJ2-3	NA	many	TGCAGTGCTAGCGGGGCAGGATACACAGATACGCAGTATTTT	CSASGAGYTDTQYF
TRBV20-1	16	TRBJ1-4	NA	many	TGCAGTGCTAGAGATCCGGCGTTTGCAACTAATGAAAAACTGTTTTTT	CSARDPAFATNEKLFF
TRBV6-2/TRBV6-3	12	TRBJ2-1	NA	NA	TGTGCCAGCAGTTCAGGGGATGTTGAGCAGTTCTTC	CASSSGDVEQFF
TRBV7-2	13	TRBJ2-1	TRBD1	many	TGTGCCATAGAAGGGGGCGTCGACAATGAGCAGTTCTTC	CAIEGGVDNEQFF
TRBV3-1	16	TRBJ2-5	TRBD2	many	TGTGCCAGCAGCCCCGGACTAGCGGGAAGACAAGAGACCCAGTACTTC	CASSPGLAGRQETQYF
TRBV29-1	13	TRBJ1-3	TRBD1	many	TGCAGCGCCACAGGGGCCGCTGGAAACACCATATATTTT	CSATGAAGNTIYF
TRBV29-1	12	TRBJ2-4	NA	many	TGCAGCGTTGTGGAGGGTTTGAACATTCAGTACTTC	CSVVEGLNIQYF
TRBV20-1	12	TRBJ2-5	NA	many	TGCAGTGCAGACGCGCGCGGGGAGACCCAGTACTTC	CSADARGETQYF